One T cell receptor (beta chain) is described in this entry. Per germline, CDR1 SGHRS and CDR2 YFSETQ. The CDR3 length is 12 residues. Between the trimmed V and J ends, which lost 4 bases and 6 bases, there was a span of 10 bases. This entry belongs to a study of identical twins. Template switching added a universal primer site, and cDNA bore unique molecular identifiers. One entry per CDR3 protein results from TCRdb running MiXCR on the 5' RACE reads. The sample has a few hundred thousand distinct CDR3 sequences; 20% to 30% are singletons. These data also formed part of another study, on T cells expressing NK-cell markers. That report notes: Most of the eight sequenced donors were classified as HCMV-seropositive, and one was classified as seronegative. The same clonotypes also predominated in the CD3+CD56-NKG2C+ fraction of a few donors.

The sample taken for sequencing was CD4+ T cells sorted from blood. The genes are TRBV5-1 and TRBJ1-1; weak D call: TRBD1 (6 bases). The source of this sequence is a young woman in good health. The CDR3 reads CASSPGGAEAFF. Here the CDR3 DNA reads TGCGCCAGCAGCCCGGGGGGCGCTGAAGCTTTCTTT.